The 4 T cell receptor beta chains presented below share a single source sample, sequenced in a study of PD-L1 blockade in urothelial cancer. Regarding time point: pretreatment peripheral blood. Sequencing was performed with immunoSEQ multiplex PCR; in TCRdb, only in-frame clones are kept and a portion is missing. The table shows tens of thousands of clones, with 75% to 85% occurring only once. The input for sequencing was PBMCs, taken around atezolizumab (anti-PD-L1) treatment. The receptors stem from a man aged 55 to 69 with urothelial cancer.

V is TRBV6-1 and J is TRBJ1-5; D is perhaps TRBD1 (6 bases). Germline values: CDR1 MNHNS, CDR2 SASEGT. This CDR3 comprises 14 residues. V lost 4 bases and J 7 bases, leaving 14 bases between the germline ends. The CDR3 protein is CASSAGGGRQPQHF. The DNA for the CDR3 is TGTGCCAGCAGTGCCGGGGGGGGGCGGCAGCCCCAGCATTTT.

V is TRBV4-1 and J is TRBJ1-1, with TRBD1 identical over 9 bases. J gave up 4 bases and V 3 bases, and 9 bases lay outside the gene matches. The length of the CDR3 is 16 residues. CDR1 is MGHRA and CDR2 is YSYEKL in the germline V gene. The CDR3 protein is CASSHIRRQGGTEAFF. For the CDR3, the DNA is TGCGCCAGCAGCCATATAAGGCGACAGGGGGGCACTGAAGCTTTCTTT.

J is TRBJ2-1 and V is TRBV7-2; 9 nucleotides match TRBD1. Germline V CDR1 and CDR2: SGHTA, FQGNSA. The V and J ends lost 8 bases and 6 bases, in that order; junction bases with no gene match: 14. The CDR3 sequence is 16 residues long. In nucleotides, the CDR3 is TGTGCCAGCGGCTCATTCGGGACAGGGTTTGGCAATGAGCAGTTCTTC. Protein product: CASGSFGTGFGNEQFF.

V usage is TRBV14 and J usage is TRBJ1-2; 8 bases align to TRBD1. CDR1 and CDR2 from the germline V gene are SGHDN and FVKESK. After removal of 3 bases from V and 6 bases from J, the junction contained 6 bases not matched to a gene. The CDR3 has 14 amino acids. CDR3: CASSQARGRNGYTF. The CDR3 DNA follows: TGTGCCAGCAGCCAGGCCAGGGGGCGTAATGGCTACACCTTC.